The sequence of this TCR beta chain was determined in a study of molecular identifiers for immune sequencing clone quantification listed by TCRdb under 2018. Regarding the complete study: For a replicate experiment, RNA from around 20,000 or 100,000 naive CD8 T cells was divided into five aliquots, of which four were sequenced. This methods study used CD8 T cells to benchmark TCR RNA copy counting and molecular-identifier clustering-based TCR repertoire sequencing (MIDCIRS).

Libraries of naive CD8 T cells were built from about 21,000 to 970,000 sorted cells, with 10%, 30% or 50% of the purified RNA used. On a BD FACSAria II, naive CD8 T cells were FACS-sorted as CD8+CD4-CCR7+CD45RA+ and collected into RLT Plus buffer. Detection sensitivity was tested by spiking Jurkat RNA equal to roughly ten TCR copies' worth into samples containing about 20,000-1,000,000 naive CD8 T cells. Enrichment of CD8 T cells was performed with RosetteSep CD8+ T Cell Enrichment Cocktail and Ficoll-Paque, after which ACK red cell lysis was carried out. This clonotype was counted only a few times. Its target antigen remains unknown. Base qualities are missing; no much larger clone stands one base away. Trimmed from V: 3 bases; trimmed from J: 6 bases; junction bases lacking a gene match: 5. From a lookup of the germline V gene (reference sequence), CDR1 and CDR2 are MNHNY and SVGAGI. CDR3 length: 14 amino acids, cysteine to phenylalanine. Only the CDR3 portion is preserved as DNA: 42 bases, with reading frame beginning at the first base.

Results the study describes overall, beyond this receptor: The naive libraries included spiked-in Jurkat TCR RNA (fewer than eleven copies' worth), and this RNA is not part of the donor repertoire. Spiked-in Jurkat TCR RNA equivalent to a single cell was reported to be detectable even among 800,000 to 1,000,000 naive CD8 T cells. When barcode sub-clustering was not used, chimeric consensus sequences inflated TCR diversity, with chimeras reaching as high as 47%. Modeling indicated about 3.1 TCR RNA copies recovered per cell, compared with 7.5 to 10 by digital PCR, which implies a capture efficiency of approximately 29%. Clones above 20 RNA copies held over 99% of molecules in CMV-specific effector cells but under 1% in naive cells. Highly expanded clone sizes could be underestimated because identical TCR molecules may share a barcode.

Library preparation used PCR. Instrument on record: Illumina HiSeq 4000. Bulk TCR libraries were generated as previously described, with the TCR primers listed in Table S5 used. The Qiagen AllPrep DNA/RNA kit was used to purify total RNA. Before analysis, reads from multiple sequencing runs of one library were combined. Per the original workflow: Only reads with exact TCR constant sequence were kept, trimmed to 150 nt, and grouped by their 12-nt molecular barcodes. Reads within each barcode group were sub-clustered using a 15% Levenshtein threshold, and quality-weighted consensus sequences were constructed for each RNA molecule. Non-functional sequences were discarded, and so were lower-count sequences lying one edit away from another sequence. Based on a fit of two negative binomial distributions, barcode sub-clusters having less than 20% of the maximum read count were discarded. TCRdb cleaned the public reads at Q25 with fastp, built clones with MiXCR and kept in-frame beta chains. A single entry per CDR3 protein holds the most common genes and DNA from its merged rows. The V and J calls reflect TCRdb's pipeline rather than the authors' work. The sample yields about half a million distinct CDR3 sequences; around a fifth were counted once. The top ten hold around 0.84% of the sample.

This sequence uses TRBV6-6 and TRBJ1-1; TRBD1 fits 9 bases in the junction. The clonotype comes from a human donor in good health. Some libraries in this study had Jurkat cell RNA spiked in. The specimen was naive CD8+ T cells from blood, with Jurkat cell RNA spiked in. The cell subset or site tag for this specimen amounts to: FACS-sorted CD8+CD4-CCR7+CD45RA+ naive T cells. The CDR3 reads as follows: CASSYGTGIPEAFF. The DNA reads TGTGCCAGCAGTTATGGGACAGGGATCCCTGAAGCTTTCTTT.